This T cell receptor beta chain derives from a study of cytomegalovirus exposure and HLA in healthy donors. Study-level results: The classifier, whose performance was assessed in both the original and validation cohorts, reportedly diagnosed cytomegalovirus status with high specificity and sensitivity.

A word on this clone: Its antigen is unidentified.

Germline lookup yields CDR1 SNHLY and CDR2 FYNNEI. With 7 bases removed from V and 0 bases from J, the gap between germline ends came to 13 bases. CDR3 length equals 14 residues. PCR employed 60 Vbeta and 13 Jbeta primers. TCRdb keeps only in-frame clones here, not all; method: immunoSEQ multiplex PCR. Among 150,000 or so clones, more than 75% were seen once, and the ten largest hold roughly 3.2%. The receptor's source is a man younger than 35 in good health and CMV-seropositive. J is TRBJ2-7 and V is TRBV2; TRBD1 might be the D (6 bases). Material: PBMCs. In nucleotides, the CDR3 is TGTGCCAGCAAGGGGGAGAGAAGCTCCTACGAGCAGTACTTC. It codes for CASKGERSSYEQYF.